The clone carrying this T cell receptor beta chain was picked up one time. The antigen is unknown. V was clipped by 6 bases and J by 2 bases; unmatched bases: 12. The CDR3 extends over 16 amino acids. Germline CDR1 and CDR2: KGHSH and LQKENI. The data belong to a study of T cell responses to AZD1222 COVID-19 vaccine. General study results and limits: Sampled repertoires all dated from after the peak T cell response. Across spike, vaccine-associated CD4 TCRs were found, dominant at 160-218 and 743-854. Close to half of all spike-specific TCRs reportedly target regions of the variants that are unmutated.

Data came from immunoSEQ multiplex PCR; TCRdb stores just in-frame clones and leaves some out. The table shows some 120,000 clones, with approximately 83% occurring only once. This receptor was taken from an adult in good health. The chain uses TRBV18 and TRBJ2-7, with 8 positions matching TRBD1. This specimen consisted of peripheral blood, obtained on day 0 of MenACWY control vaccination. CDR3 sequence: CASSVSAGTGTYEQYF. The CDR3 bases are TGTGCCAGCTCTGTTAGCGCAGGGACAGGTACCTACGAGCAGTACTTC.